The table lists the clone carrying this TCR beta chain with a few counts. The target antigen is unknown. This record belongs to a study of vaccination effects on CD4 cells after COVID-19. Study-level findings and limits: Convalescent patients were few in the study, and early post-infection timepoints were absent.

There are 13 residues in the CDR3. V dropped 8 bases and J dropped 4; count of bases not matched to a gene: 4. Germline V lookup: CDR1 WNHNN, CDR2 SYGVQD (reference sequence). Sequencing was performed with immunoSEQ multiplex PCR; in TCRdb, only in-frame clones are kept and a portion is missing. This table has fewer than 25,000 clones, approximately 77% appearing once. Before sequencing, viral peptide pools were used by the ViraFEST assay to expand antigen-specific CD4+ T cells. Following 10 days of culture, CD4+ T cells were isolated. Of the BNT162b2 and mRNA-1273 vaccines, participants received two doses of one or the other. At days 3 and 7, half of the medium was exchanged for IL-2 medium.

V gene TRBV10-1 combines with J gene TRBJ2-2, with TRBD1 matching over 7 bases. The origin of this receptor is a human donor who received a COVID-19 vaccine. The sample consisted of CD4+ T cells from PBMCs cultured with HCoV-NL63 spike peptides, taken after COVID-19 vaccination. For the CDR3, the DNA is TGCGCCAGCGAAGACAGGGCCACCGGGGAGCTGTTTTTT. Translating it yields CASEDRATGELFF.